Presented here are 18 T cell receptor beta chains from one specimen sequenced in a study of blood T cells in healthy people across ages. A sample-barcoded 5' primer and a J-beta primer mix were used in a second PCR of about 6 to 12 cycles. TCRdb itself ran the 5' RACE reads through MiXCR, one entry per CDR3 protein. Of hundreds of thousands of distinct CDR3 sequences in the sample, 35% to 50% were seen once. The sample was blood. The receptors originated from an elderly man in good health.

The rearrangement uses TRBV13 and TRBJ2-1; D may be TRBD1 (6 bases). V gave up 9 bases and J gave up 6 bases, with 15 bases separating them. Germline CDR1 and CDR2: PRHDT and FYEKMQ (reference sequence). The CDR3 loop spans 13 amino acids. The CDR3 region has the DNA TGTGCCAGTAGGATTACAGGGACCAATGAGCAGTTCTTC. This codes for CASRITGTNEQFF.

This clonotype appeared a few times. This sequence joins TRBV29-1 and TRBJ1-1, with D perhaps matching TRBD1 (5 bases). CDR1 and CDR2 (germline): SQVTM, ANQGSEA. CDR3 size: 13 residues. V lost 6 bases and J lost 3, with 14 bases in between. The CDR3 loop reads CSVAWQGDTEAFF. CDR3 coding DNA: TGCAGCGTCGCATGGCAAGGGGACACTGAAGCTTTCTTT.

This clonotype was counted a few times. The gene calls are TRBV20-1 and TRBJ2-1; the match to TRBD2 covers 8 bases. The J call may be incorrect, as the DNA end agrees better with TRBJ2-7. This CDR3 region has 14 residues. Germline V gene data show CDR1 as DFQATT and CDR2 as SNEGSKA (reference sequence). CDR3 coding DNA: TGCAGTGCCGTAGCGGGACGCTCCTACAATGAGCAGTACTTC. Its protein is CSAVAGRSYNEQYF.

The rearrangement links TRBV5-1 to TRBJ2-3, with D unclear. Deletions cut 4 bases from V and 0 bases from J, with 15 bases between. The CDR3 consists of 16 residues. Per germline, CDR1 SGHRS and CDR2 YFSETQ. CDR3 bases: TGCGCCAGCAGCCCGGACGCGGTATTCAGCACAGATACGCAGTATTTT. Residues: CASSPDAVFSTDTQYF.

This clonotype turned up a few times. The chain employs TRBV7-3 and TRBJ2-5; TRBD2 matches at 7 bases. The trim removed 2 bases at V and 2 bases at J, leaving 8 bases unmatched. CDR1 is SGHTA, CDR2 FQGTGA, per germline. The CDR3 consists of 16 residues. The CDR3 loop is CASSLLAGAVQETQYF. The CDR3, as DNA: TGTGCCAGCAGCTTATTGGCGGGAGCAGTTCAAGAGACCCAGTACTTC.

The CDR3 DNA reads TGTGCCAGCAGTTTTCCTAGTACAGGCACTGAAGCTTTCTTT. Translation: CASSFPSTGTEAFF. The chain joins TRBV6-2 or TRBV6-3 to TRBJ1-1, with D perhaps matching TRBD1 (5 bases). V was pared by 4 bases and J by 4 bases, with 13 bases between. CDR1 and CDR2 (germline): MNHEY, SVGEGT. The CDR3 covers 14 residues.

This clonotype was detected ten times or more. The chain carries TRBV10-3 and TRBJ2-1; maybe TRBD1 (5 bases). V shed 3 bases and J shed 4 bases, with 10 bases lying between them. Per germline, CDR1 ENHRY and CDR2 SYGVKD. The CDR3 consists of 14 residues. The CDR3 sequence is CAISEGQGYNEQFF. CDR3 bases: TGTGCCATCAGTGAAGGGCAGGGATACAATGAGCAGTTCTTC.

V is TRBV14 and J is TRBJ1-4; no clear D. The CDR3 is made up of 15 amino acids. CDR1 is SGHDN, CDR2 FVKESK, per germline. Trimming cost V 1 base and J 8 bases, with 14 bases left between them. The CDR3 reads CASSQGRMTAEKLFF. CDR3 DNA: TGTGCCAGCAGCCAAGGGCGAATGACCGCGGAAAAACTGTTTTTT.

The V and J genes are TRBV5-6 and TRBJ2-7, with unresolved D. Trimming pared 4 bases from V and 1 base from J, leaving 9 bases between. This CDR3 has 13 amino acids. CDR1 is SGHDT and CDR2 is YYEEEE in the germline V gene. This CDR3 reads CASSMSGSYEQYF. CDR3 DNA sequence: TGTGCCAGCAGCATGTCCGGATCCTACGAGCAGTACTTC. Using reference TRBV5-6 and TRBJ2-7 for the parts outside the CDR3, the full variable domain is DAGVTQSPTHLIKTRGQQVTLRCSPKSGHDTVSWYQQALGQGPQFIFQYYEEEERQRGNFPDRFSGHQFPNYSSELNVNALLLGDSALYLCASSMSGSYEQYFGPGTRLTVT.

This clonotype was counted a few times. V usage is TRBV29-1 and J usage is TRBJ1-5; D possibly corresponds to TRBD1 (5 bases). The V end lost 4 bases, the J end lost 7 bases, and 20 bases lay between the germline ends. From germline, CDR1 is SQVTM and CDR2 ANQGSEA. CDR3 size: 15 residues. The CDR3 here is CSVGASAGLGQPQHF. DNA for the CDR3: TGCAGCGTTGGAGCTTCGGCAGGGTTAGGGCAGCCCCAGCATTTT.

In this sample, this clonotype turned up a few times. The CDR3 here is CASSEVGSGVDETQYF. CDR3 coding DNA: TGTGCCAGCAGTGAAGTCGGTAGCGGGGTGGATGAGACCCAGTACTTC. The V gene is TRBV2, the J gene TRBJ2-5; 8 nucleotides align to TRBD2. The V gene's germline CDR1 is SNHLY and CDR2 FYNNEI. Germline trimming cut 1 base from V and 5 bases from J; bases unmatched to any gene: 9. CDR3 length equals 16 residues.

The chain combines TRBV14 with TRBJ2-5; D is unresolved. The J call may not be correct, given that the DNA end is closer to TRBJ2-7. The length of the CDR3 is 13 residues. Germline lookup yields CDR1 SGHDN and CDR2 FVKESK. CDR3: CASSLLPENEQYF. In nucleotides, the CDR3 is TGTGCCAGCAGCCTACTACCAGAGAACGAGCAGTACTTC.

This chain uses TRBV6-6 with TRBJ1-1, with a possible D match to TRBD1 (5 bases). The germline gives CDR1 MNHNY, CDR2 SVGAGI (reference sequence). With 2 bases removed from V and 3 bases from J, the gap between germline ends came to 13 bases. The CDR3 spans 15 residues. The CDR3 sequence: CASSYRRGKYTEAFF. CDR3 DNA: TGTGCCAGCAGTTACCGACGGGGGAAGTACACTGAAGCTTTCTTT.

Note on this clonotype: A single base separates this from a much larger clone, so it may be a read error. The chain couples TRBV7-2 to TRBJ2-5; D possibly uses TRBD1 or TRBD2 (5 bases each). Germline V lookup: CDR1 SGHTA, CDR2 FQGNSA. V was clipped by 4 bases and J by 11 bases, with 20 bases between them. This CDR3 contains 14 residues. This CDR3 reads CASSSRDQYNEQYF. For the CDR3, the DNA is TGTGCCAGCAGCTCCCGGGACCAGTACAATGAGCAGTACTTC. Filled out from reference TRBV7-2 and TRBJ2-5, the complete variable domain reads GAGVSQSPSNKVTEKGKDVELRCDPISGHTALYWYRQSLGQGLEFLIYFQGNSAPDKSGLPSDRFSAERTGGSVSTLTIQRTQQEDSAVYLCASSSRDQYNEQYFGPGTRLLVL.

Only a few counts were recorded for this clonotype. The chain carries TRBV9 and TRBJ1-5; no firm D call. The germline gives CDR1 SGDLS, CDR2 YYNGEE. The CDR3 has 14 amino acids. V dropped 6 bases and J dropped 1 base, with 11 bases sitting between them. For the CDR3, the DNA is TGTGCCAGCAATCCGGGTGCAAGCAATCAGCCCCAGCATTTT. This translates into CASNPGASNQPQHF.

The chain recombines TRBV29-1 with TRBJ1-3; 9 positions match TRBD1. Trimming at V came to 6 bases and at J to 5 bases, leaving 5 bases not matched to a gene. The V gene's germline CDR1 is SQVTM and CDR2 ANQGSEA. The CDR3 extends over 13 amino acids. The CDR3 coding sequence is TGCAGCGTGGGACAGGGCGGCCGAAACACCATATATTTT. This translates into CSVGQGGRNTIYF.

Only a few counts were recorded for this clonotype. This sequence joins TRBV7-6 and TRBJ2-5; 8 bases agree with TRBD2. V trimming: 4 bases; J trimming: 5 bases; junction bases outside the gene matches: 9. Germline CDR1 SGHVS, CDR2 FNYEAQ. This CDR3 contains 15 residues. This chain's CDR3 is CASSSSGGRGETQYF. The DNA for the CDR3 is TGTGCCAGCAGCTCGAGCGGGGGAAGAGGGGAGACCCAGTACTTC.

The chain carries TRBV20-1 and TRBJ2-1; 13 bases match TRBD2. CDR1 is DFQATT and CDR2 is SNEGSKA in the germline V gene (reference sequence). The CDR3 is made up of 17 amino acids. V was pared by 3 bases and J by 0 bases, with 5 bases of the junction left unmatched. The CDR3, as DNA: TGCAGTGCTAGTGGGACTAGCGGGATGAGCTCCTACAATGAGCAGTTCTTC. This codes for CSASGTSGMSSYNEQFF.